The clone carrying this T cell receptor beta chain showed up many times. Its antigen remains unknown. Tregs were sorted as CD4+CD25+CD127-/low cells. MiXCR, applied by TCRdb to the 5' RACE reads, yields one record per CDR3 protein. The data hold about 43,000 distinct CDR3 sequences, with 22% observed a single time. Study-level points and caveats: Tumor Tregs overlapped most with tumor, then blood, naive CD4+ cells.

Germline assignment: CDR1 MGHRA and CDR2 YSYEKL. This CDR3 comprises 15 residues. V was cut by 1 base and J by 0 bases, with 6 bases left in between. The receptor was isolated from a female donor with breast cancer. V and J are TRBV4-1 and TRBJ2-2; TRBD1 might be the D (6 bases). The sequenced sample consisted of Tregs sorted from a lymph node. The CDR3 nucleotides read TGCGCCAGCAGCCAAGGGACAGCGAACACCGGGGAGCTGTTTTTT. Translated: CASSQGTANTGELFF.